This T cell receptor beta chain came from a study of CD8 T cells in ankylosing spondylitis. Study observations and caveats: The study identified a TCR beta motif of several highly homologous variants that appeared characteristic of ankylosing spondylitis blood. Peripheral blood samples showed relatively rare disease-linked clones, and these clones were CD8+. As reported, disease-linked clones showed significant enrichment in matched ankylosing spondylitis synovial fluid. Certain motif variants had earlier been reported in reactive arthritis synovial fluid and blood.

Per the germline V gene, CDR1 is SGDLS and CDR2 is YYNGEE. This CDR3 contains 16 residues. Between the trimmed V and J ends, which lost 0 bases and 0 bases, there was a span of 10 bases. This clonotype was observed at least ten times. The antigen remains unidentified. A single record per CDR3 protein comes from TCRdb applying MiXCR to the 5' RACE reads. The profile shows fewer than 30,000 distinct CDR3 sequences, 2.5% to 3% of them singletons. The origin of this receptor is a female donor with ankylosing spondylitis or in good health (not recorded which). The chain combines TRBV9 with TRBJ1-3; no definite D call. The sample was blood, either unsorted or a sorted T cell fraction (not recorded which). CDR3 sequence: CASSVGGAISGNTIYF. The CDR3 nucleotides read TGTGCCAGCAGCGTAGGCGGCGCGATCTCTGGAAACACCATATATTTT.